These 5 T cell receptor beta chains originate from one sample sequenced in a study of blood T cell repertoires in COVID-19. The table came from immunoSEQ multiplex PCR; TCRdb's copy has only in-frame clones and leaves some out. Among about 170,000 clones listed, 75% to 90% were seen once. Sequencing used PBMCs or T cells enriched from blood (not recorded which). These receptors came from a woman aged 50 to 60 who had recovered from COVID-19.

V usage is TRBV19 and J usage is TRBJ1-1; D is uncertain. This CDR3 has 12 amino acids. Trimming pared 6 bases from V and 6 bases from J, leaving 11 bases between. Germline V gene lookup returns CDR1 LNHDA and CDR2 SQIVND (reference sequence). As DNA, the CDR3 is TGTGCCAGTAGCTGGGCGGGCTCTGAAGCTTTCTTT. It yields the protein CASSWAGSEAFF.

This sequence joins TRBV6-4 and TRBJ1-5; no clear D gene. The V gene lost 0 bases and the J gene lost 2 bases, with 23 bases spanning the gap. Germline CDR1 MRHNA, CDR2 SNTAGT. This CDR3 spans 20 amino acids. The CDR3 is CASSDSSVSYLSKGNQPQHF. The CDR3, as DNA: TGTGCCAGCAGTGACTCCAGCGTATCGTACCTCTCTAAGGGCAATCAGCCCCAGCATTTT.

CDR3 residues: CATSGGVYGYTF. As DNA, the CDR3 is TGTGCCACTTCAGGGGGCGTGTATGGCTACACCTTC. This chain connects TRBV12-3 or TRBV12-4 to TRBJ1-2; the match to TRBD1 covers 8 bases. The J segment lost 5 bases and the V segment lost 10 bases, leaving 6 bases of the junction unmatched. This CDR3 spans 12 amino acids.

The V and J genes are TRBV2 and TRBJ1-3; unclear D gene. V lost 3 bases and J 4 bases, leaving 13 bases between the germline ends. The V gene's germline CDR1 is SNHLY and CDR2 FYNNEI. This CDR3 is 15 amino acids long. The CDR3 DNA is TGTGCCAGCAGTGAGACACACTTCCCCGGAAACACCATATATTTT. Translated, it gives CASSETHFPGNTIYF.

The chain couples TRBV27 to TRBJ2-7, with no clear D. The V and J ends lost 5 bases and 4 bases respectively, with 15 bases between them. The CDR3 consists of 14 residues. CDR1 is MNHEY and CDR2 is SMNVEV in the germline V gene (reference sequence). The CDR3 sequence: CASSQGGTTYEQYV. CDR3 bases: TGTGCCAGCAGTCAAGGCGGCACTACTTACGAGCAGTACGTC.